This T cell receptor (beta chain) derives from a study of CD8 T cells in Susac syndrome. Findings of the study overall: The study recognized that the number of individuals in its TCR sequencing and HLA analysis was relatively small.

Random hexamers were used to reverse transcribe roughly 0.45 to 1 ug of RNA. TCRdb called the immunoSEQ multiplex PCR reads again in MiXCR, with one record for every CDR3 protein. The top ten clones hold about 0.07% of a sample with 250,000 or so distinct CDR3 sequences, just over 90% of them seen once. Bulk CD8+ and CD4+ cells came from magnetic negative isolation; CD8+ TEMRA by FACS. The V and J ends lost 4 bases and 5 bases respectively, with 8 bases between them. This CDR3 spans 12 amino acids. In germline, CDR1 is SGHTA, CDR2 FQGNSA. As to this clonotype: The antigen remains unidentified.

Sequencing was carried out using CD4+ T cells from PBMCs. V gene TRBV7-2 combines with J gene TRBJ1-2; no clear D gene. This clonotype was obtained from a human donor with multiple sclerosis. The DNA of the CDR3 is TGTGCCAGCAGCTCAGAGGGTTATGGCTACACCTTC. This sequence encodes CASSSEGYGYTF. The variable domain in full, completed from reference TRBV7-2 and TRBJ1-2, reads GAGVSQSPSNKVTEKGKDVELRCDPISGHTALYWYRQSLGQGLEFLIYFQGNSAPDKSGLPSDRFSAERTGGSVSTLTIQRTQQEDSAVYLCASSSEGYGYTFGSGTRLTVV.